Below are 18 T cell receptor beta chains sequenced from a single sample in a study of T cell responses to AZD1222 COVID-19 vaccine (dated by TCRdb to the early 2020s). The sample's time point, from its label and the paper: about 28 days (+/-7) after the second vaccine dose. Library prep was done by the immunoSEQ multiplex PCR assay. Drawn from immuneACCESS, this table holds only the in-frame rearrangements with V and J called that TCRdb kept. Clones are partly lost; checked studies trace under half to an unresolved V gene and leave the rest unexplained. The sample yields approximately 100,000 clones; 87% were counted once. The ten largest make up less than 2.5% of the sample. Sequencing used peripheral blood, obtained 28 days after the second AZD1222 dose. These receptors were collected from an adult who received the AZD1222 COVID-19 vaccine.

The chain carries TRBV7-3 and TRBJ2-2; D unclear. CDR1 is SGHTA and CDR2 is FQGTGA in the germline V gene. The CDR3 spans 17 residues. Trimming pared 6 bases from V and 6 bases from J, leaving 23 bases between. CDR3 bases: TGTGCCAGCAGTCAGGCAGCTCTGGGCTCAGGTCCCGGGGAGCTGTTTTTT. It encodes CASSQAALGSGPGELFF.

CDR3 residues: CSASGQLNEQFF. The CDR3, as DNA: TGCAGTGCTAGTGGACAGCTCAATGAGCAGTTCTTC. The V and J genes are TRBV20-1 and TRBJ2-1; D is perhaps TRBD1 (6 bases). The V gene's germline CDR1 is DFQATT and CDR2 SNEGSKA (reference sequence). The V and J ends lost 3 bases and 6 bases respectively, with 9 bases between them. There are 12 residues in the CDR3.

The chain recombines TRBV19 with TRBJ2-7; 8 nucleotides align to TRBD1. The CDR3 runs to 15 residues. Germline CDR1 reads LNHDA; CDR2 reads SQIVND (reference sequence). Trimming removed 1 base from V and 3 bases from J; junction bases left unmatched: 5. CDR3 in DNA: TGTGCCAGTAGTATAGGCGGACAGGGTTACTACGAGCAGTACTTC. It codes for CASSIGGQGYYEQYF.

V usage is TRBV11-2 and J usage is TRBJ1-3, with TRBD1 matching over 8 bases. The CDR3 runs to 15 residues. Looked up from germline, CDR1 is SGHAT and CDR2 is FQNNGV. J gave up 0 bases and V 6 bases, and 4 bases lay outside the gene matches. The CDR3 DNA sequence: TGTGCCAGCAGTCGTGGACAGGGCTCTGGAAACACCATATATTTT. This encodes CASSRGQGSGNTIYF.

The V call is TRBV7-3, the J call TRBJ1-2; TRBD1 agrees at 8 bases. The CDR3 extends over 14 amino acids. Per germline, CDR1 SGHTA and CDR2 FQGTGA. Germline trimming cut 2 bases from V and 5 bases from J; bases unmatched to any gene: 4. The CDR3 loop is CASSLGQGSYGYTF. The CDR3 DNA reads as TGTGCCAGCAGCTTAGGACAGGGCTCATATGGCTACACCTTC. The full variable domain, with the rest looked up from reference TRBV7-3 and TRBJ1-2, is GAGVSQTPSNKVTEKGKYVELRCDPISGHTALYWYRQSLGQGPEFLIYFQGTGAADDSGLPNDRFFAVRPEGSVSTLKIQRTERGDSAVYLCASSLGQGSYGYTFGSGTRLTVV.

V gene TRBV28 combines with J gene TRBJ1-1, with TRBD1 matching over 8 bases. Germline V lookup: CDR1 MDHEN, CDR2 SYDVKM. The J segment lost 4 bases and the V segment lost 6 bases, leaving 7 bases of the junction unmatched. There are 14 residues in the CDR3. CDR3 in amino acids: CASRTRGTGTEAFF. CDR3 coding DNA: TGTGCCAGCAGGACGAGAGGGACAGGCACTGAAGCTTTCTTT.

The chain combines TRBV2 with TRBJ1-2, with D uncertain. This CDR3 spans 12 amino acids. The V gene lost 7 bases and the J gene lost 4 bases, with 10 bases spanning the gap. Germline V gene data show CDR1 as SNHLY and CDR2 as FYNNEI. The CDR3 DNA follows: TGTGCCAGCAAAGGTTTGGCCTATGGCTACACCTTC. Its translation is CASKGLAYGYTF.

A remark on this clone: An end of the junction differs from the germline gene, which may be a read error. The chain joins TRBV20-1 to TRBJ2-1; D unclear. From germline, CDR1 is DFQATT and CDR2 SNEGSKA (reference sequence). This CDR3 has 11 amino acids. CDR3 DNA: TGCAGTGCTAGAGGGAGTAGTAAAAAGCTCTTC. Translating gives CSARGSSKKLF.

This sequence joins TRBV10-3 and TRBJ1-5; D ambiguous. Germline loops: CDR1 ENHRY, CDR2 SYGVKD. The CDR3 loop spans 13 amino acids. The V end was cut by 4 bases, the J end by 3 bases, with 7 bases between. The CDR3 region is CAISGTVNQPQHF. Here the CDR3 DNA reads TGTGCCATCAGTGGGACGGTCAATCAGCCCCAGCATTTT.

In this sample, this clone turned up once. J is TRBJ2-7 and V is TRBV6-2 or TRBV6-3; tentatively, D is TRBD1 (5 bases). The germline V and J ends were trimmed by 0 bases and 6 bases, with 15 bases remaining between them. CDR3 size: 15 residues. The germline gives CDR1 MNHEY, CDR2 SVGEGT. In nucleotides, the CDR3 is TGTGCCAGCAGTTACTCGAGAACAGGCCCGGGCGAGCAGTACTTC. Translating gives CASSYSRTGPGEQYF.

The gene calls are TRBV27 and TRBJ1-1, with 9 bases lining up with TRBD1. J was trimmed by 0 bases and V by 1 base; bases with no gene match: 0. The germline CDR1 and CDR2 sequences are MNHEY and SMNVEV (reference sequence). The CDR3 is 15 amino acids. The DNA of the CDR3 is TGTGCCAGCAGTTTATGGGACAGGGTGAACACTGAAGCTTTCTTT. Translated, it gives CASSLWDRVNTEAFF.

The chain uses TRBV5-1 and TRBJ1-1, with D perhaps matching TRBD1 (6 bases). Trimming took 0 bases from V and 1 from J, leaving 10 bases between them. CDR3 length: 15 amino acids. Germline lookup yields CDR1 SGHRS and CDR2 YFSETQ. DNA for the CDR3: TGCGCCAGCAGCTTGGAGGGGGTTCCGAACACTGAAGCTTTCTTT. Translating it yields CASSLEGVPNTEAFF. The variable domain in full, with the rest retrieved from reference TRBV5-1 and TRBJ1-1, is KAGVTQTPRYLIKTRGQQVTLSCSPISGHRSVSWYQQTPGQGLQFLFEYFSETQRNKGNFPGRFSGRQFSNSRSEMNVSTLELGDSALYLCASSLEGVPNTEAFFGQGTRLTVV.

The chain links TRBV7-9 to TRBJ1-5, with D unclear. V was cut by 2 bases and J by 13 bases, with 18 bases left in between. CDR3 length equals 14 residues. Germline lookup yields CDR1 SEHNR and CDR2 FQNEAQ (reference sequence). The CDR3 is CASSLSADAFAQHF. The CDR3 coding sequence is TGTGCCAGCAGCTTATCGGCGGACGCATTTGCTCAGCATTTT.

This chain connects TRBV5-8 to TRBJ2-7; D not resolved. This CDR3 has 14 residues. Germline V gene data show CDR1 as SGHTS and CDR2 as YDEGEE. The germline V and J ends were trimmed by 7 bases and 2 bases, with 16 bases remaining between them. This CDR3 is CASGSFRAAYEQYF. For the CDR3, the DNA is TGTGCCAGCGGATCGTTCCGGGCGGCCTACGAGCAGTACTTC.

The chain is built from TRBV19 and TRBJ1-5; D is unresolved. Germline CDR1 LNHDA, CDR2 SQIVND (reference sequence). Between the trimmed V and J ends, which lost 5 bases and 9 bases, there was a span of 14 bases. There are 13 residues in the CDR3. DNA of the CDR3: TGTGCCAGTAGTGGGGTTGGGAGCGGGCCCCAGCATTTT. Its protein product is CASSGVGSGPQHF.

The chain joins TRBV30 to TRBJ2-1, with D possibly being TRBD1 (6 bases). The V gene lost 1 base and the J gene lost 6 bases, with 10 bases spanning the gap. Germline values: CDR1 GTSNPN, CDR2 SVGIG (reference sequence). The CDR3 is made up of 13 amino acids. The CDR3 region is CAWSEARGNEQFF. CDR3 DNA: TGTGCCTGGAGTGAGGCCAGGGGCAATGAGCAGTTCTTC. The whole variable domain, remainder taken from reference TRBV30 and TRBJ2-1, is SQTIHQWPATLVQPVGSPLSLECTVEGTSNPNLYWYRQAAGRGLQLLFYSVGIGQISSEVPQNLSASRPQDRQFILSSKKLLLSDSGFYLCAWSEARGNEQFFGPGTRLTVL.

This sequence joins TRBV19 and TRBJ1-2; TRBD1 is a possible D gene (6 bases). Germline V gene lookup returns CDR1 LNHDA and CDR2 SQIVND (reference sequence). CDR3 size: 14 residues. Trimming removed 7 bases at V and 1 base at J, with 13 bases between. Written as DNA, the CDR3 is TGTGCCAGTAACAAGGGGGAAGATAACTATGGCTACACCTTC. Protein sequence: CASNKGEDNYGYTF.

The chain uses TRBV10-3 and TRBJ2-2; 8 bases are a match to TRBD2. The V gene's germline CDR1 is ENHRY and CDR2 SYGVKD. There are 13 residues in the CDR3. J was trimmed by 6 bases and V by 9 bases; bases with no gene match: 6. The CDR3 here is CAIGLASPGELFF. In DNA form, the CDR3 reads TGTGCCATTGGACTAGCCAGCCCCGGGGAGCTGTTTTTT.